This T cell receptor beta chain was profiled in a study of shared clonotypes between healthy human individuals. Across the study: Each donor's CD8 memory used one plate, CD8 naive two, each CD4 subset three. Regarding the study as a whole: Memory subsets generally showed lower estimated richness than naive subsets.

Note on this clone: The antigen remains undetermined.

Trimming shortened V by 3 bases and J by 3 bases, and 10 bases separated the two germline ends. The germline CDR1 and CDR2 sequences are WSHSY and SAAADI. The CDR3 sequence is 14 residues long. Profiled with immunoSEQ multiplex PCR; TCRdb holds only in-frame clones, not every one. The sample shows roughly 2.5 million clones, roughly nine tenths of them seen only once. The sample consisted of naive CD4+ T cells sorted from blood. The subset was: CD45RA+ positively selected. This TCR was sampled from a man aged 18 to 29 in good health. The chain has TRBV10-2 and TRBJ2-3; D unclear. Written as DNA, the CDR3 is TGCGCCAGCAGTGACGGCAGAACTACAGATACGCAGTATTTT. Translated: CASSDGRTTDTQYF.